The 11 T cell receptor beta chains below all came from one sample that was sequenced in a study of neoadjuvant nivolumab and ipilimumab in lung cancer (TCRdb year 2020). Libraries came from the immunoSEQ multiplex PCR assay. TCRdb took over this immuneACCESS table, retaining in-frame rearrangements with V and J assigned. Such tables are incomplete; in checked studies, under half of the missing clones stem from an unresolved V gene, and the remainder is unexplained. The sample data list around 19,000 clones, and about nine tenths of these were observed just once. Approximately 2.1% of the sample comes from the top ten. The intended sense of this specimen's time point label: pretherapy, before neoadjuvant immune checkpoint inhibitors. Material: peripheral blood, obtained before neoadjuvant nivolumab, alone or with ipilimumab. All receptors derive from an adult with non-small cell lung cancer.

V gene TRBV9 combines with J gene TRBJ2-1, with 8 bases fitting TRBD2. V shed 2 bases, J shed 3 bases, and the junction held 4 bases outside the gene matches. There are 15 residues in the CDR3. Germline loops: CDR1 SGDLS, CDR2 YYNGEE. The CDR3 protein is CASSVSGSYYNEQFF. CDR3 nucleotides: TGTGCCAGCAGCGTGAGCGGGAGTTACTACAATGAGCAGTTCTTC.

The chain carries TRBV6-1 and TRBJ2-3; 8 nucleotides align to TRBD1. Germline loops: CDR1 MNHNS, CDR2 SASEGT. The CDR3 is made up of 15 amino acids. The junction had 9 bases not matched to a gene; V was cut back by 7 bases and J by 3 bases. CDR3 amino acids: CASTARTGRTDTQYF. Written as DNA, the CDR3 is TGTGCCAGCACCGCCCGGACAGGGAGAACAGATACGCAGTATTTT.

CDR3 protein: CASNPTGGNQPQHF. The CDR3, as DNA: TGTGCCAGCAATCCGACAGGGGGAAATCAGCCCCAGCATTTT. This chain uses TRBV6-6 with TRBJ1-5, with 9 bases identical to TRBD1. Germline CDR1 MNHNY, CDR2 SVGAGI (reference sequence). V lost 7 bases and J lost 4; bases outside the gene matches: 5. The CDR3 extends over 14 amino acids.

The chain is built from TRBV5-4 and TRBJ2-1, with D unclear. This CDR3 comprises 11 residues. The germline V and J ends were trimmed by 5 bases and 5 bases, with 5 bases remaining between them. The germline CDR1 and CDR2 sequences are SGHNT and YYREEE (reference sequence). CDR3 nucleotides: TGTGCCAGCAGACTTAACAATGAGCAGTTCTTC. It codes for CASRLNNEQFF.

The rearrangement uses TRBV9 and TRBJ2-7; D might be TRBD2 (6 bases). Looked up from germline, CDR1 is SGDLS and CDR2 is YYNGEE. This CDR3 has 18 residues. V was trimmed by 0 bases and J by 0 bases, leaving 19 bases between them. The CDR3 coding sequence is TGTGCCAGCAGCGTAGGGCCGCCCGGGACTCTTACCTCCTACGAGCAGTACTTC. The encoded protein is CASSVGPPGTLTSYEQYF.

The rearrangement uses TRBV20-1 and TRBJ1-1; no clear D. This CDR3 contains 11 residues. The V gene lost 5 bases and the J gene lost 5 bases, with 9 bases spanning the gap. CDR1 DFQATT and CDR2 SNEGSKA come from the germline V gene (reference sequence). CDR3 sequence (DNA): TGCAGTGCTCCTGGGTGGACTGAAGCTTTCTTT. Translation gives CSAPGWTEAFF.

The DNA for the CDR3 is TGCAGCGCCGTACTAGCGGGAGAGACCCAGTACTTC. It translates to CSAVLAGETQYF. The chain employs TRBV29-1 and TRBJ2-5; TRBD2 matches at 9 bases. The CDR3 consists of 12 residues. The junction had 4 bases not matched to a gene; V was cut back by 7 bases and J by 4 bases. Per germline, CDR1 SQVTM and CDR2 ANQGSEA.

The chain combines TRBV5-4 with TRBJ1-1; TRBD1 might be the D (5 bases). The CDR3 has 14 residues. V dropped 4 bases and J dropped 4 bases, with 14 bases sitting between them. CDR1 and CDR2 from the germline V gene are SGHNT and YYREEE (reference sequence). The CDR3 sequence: CASSQVLGATEAFF. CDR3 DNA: TGTGCCAGCAGCCAGGTCCTCGGGGCCACTGAAGCTTTCTTT.

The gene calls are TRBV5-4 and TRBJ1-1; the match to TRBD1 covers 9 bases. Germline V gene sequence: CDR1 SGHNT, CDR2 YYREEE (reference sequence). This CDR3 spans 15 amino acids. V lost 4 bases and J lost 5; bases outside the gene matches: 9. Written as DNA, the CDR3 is TGTGCCAGCAGCACCTTCACAGGGGGCCAGACTGAAGCTTTCTTT. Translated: CASSTFTGGQTEAFF. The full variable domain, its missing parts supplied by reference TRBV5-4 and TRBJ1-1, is ETGVTQSPTHLIKTRGQQVTLRCSSQSGHNTVSWYQQALGQGPQFIFQYYREEENGRGNFPPRFSGLQFPNYSSELNVNALELDDSALYLCASSTFTGGQTEAFFGQGTRLTVV.

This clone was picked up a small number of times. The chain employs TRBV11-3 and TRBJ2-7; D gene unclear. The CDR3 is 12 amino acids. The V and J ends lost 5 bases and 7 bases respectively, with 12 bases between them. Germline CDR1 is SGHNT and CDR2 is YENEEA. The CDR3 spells CASSPGVGEQYF. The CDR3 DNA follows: TGTGCCAGCAGCCCCGGAGTAGGTGAGCAGTACTTC.

The CDR3 is CSVDSSGRAHNEQFF. In nucleotides, the CDR3 is TGCAGCGTTGACTCTAGCGGGAGGGCCCACAATGAGCAGTTCTTC. The chain employs TRBV29-1 and TRBJ2-1; 12 nucleotides agree with TRBD2. Losses at the gene ends were 3 bases for V and 5 bases for J; bases not matched to a gene: 5. Germline V gene lookup returns CDR1 SQVTM and CDR2 ANQGSEA. The CDR3 consists of 15 residues.